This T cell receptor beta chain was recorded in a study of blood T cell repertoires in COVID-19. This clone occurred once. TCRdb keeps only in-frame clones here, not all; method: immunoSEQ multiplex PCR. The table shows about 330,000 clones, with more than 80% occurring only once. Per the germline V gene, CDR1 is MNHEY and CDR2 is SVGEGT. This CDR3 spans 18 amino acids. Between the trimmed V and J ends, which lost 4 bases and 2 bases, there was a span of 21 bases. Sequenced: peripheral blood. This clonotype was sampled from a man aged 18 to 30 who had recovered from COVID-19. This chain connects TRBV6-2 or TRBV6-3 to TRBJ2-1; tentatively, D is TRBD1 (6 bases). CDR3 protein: CASSSQTGPRLAYNEQFF. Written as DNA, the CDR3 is TGTGCCAGCAGTTCCCAAACAGGGCCGCGTTTAGCCTACAATGAGCAGTTCTTC.